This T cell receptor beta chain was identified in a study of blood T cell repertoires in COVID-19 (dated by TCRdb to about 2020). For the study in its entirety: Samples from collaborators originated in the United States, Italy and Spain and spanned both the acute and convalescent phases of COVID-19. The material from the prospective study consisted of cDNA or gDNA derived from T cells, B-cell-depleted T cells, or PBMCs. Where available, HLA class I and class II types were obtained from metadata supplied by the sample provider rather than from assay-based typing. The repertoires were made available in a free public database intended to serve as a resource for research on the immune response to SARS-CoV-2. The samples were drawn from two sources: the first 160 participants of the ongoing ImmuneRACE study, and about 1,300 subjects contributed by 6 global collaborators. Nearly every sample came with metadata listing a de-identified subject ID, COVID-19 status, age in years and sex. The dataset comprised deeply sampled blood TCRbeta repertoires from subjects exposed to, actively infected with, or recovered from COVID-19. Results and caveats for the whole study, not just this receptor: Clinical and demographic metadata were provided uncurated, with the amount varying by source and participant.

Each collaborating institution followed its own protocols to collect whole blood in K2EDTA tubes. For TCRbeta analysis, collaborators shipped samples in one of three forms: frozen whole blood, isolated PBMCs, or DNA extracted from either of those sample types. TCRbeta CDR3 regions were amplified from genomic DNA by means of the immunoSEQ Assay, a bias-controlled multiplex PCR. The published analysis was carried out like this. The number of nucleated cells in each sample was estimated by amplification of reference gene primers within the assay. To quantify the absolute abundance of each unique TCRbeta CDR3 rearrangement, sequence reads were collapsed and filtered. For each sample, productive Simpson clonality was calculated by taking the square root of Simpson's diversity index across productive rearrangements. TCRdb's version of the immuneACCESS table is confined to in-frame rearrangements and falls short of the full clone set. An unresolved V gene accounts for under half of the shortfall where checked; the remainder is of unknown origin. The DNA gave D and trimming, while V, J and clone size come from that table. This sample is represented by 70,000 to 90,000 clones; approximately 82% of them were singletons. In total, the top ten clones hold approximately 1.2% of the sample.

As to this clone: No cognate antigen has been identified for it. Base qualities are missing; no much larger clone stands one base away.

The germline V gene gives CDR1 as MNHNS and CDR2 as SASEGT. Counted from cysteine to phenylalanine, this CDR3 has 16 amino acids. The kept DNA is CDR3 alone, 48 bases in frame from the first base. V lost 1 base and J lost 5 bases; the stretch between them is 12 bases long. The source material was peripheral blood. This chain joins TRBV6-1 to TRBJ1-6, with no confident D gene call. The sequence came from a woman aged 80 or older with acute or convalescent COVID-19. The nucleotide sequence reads TGTGCCAGCAGTGAAGGCGTCCCCGTCGATAATTCACCCCTCCACTTT. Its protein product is CASSEGVPVDNSPLHF.